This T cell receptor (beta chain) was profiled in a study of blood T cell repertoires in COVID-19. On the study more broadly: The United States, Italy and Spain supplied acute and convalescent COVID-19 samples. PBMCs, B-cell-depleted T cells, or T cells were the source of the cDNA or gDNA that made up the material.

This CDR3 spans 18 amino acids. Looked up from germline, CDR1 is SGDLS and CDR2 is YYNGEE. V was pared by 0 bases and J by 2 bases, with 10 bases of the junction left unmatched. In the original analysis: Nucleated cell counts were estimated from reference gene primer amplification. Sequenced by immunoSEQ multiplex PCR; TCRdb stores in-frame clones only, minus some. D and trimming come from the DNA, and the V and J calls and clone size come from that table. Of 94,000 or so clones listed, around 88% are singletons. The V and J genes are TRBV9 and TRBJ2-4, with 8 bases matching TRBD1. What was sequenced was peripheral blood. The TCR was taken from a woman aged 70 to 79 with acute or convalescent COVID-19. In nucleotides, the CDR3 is TGTGCCAGCAGCGTAGGGGGTGGACAGGGTCTAACCAAAAACATTCAGTACTTC. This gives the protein CASSVGGGQGLTKNIQYF.